A single sample gave rise to the 26 T cell receptor beta chains below, sequenced in a study of T cell responses to AZD1222 COVID-19 vaccine. TCRdb's copy holds only in-frame clones and misses some; the assay was immunoSEQ multiplex PCR. The sample contains 150,000 to 200,000 clones, 88% of which appear only once. Here the sequenced sample was peripheral blood, taken 28 days after the second AZD1222 dose. All receptors come from an adult who received the AZD1222 COVID-19 vaccine.

CDR3 in DNA: TGTGCCTGGAGCCACGACAGGGCCACCGGGGAGCTGTTTTTT. Protein product: CAWSHDRATGELFF. This chain uses TRBV30 with TRBJ2-2; 7 bases agree with TRBD1. Germline trimming cut 3 bases from V and 4 bases from J; bases unmatched to any gene: 5. Germline-derived CDR1 and CDR2 are GTSNPN and SVGIG (reference sequence). The CDR3 loop spans 14 amino acids.

In its sample, this clone was seen once. The chain carries TRBV27 and TRBJ2-6, with a tentative D call TRBD2 (5 bases). Germline CDR1 and CDR2: MNHEY and SMNVEV (reference sequence). The V and J ends lost 5 bases and 0 bases respectively, with 5 bases between them. The CDR3 totals 14 residues. For the CDR3, the DNA is TGTGCCAGCAGTGGGAGCTCTGGGGCCAACGTCCTGACTTTC. Residues: CASSGSSGANVLTF.

V and J are TRBV3-1 (or the pseudogene TRBV3-2) and TRBJ2-2; no clear D gene. Per the germline V gene, CDR1 is LGHDT and CDR2 is YNNKEL (reference sequence). Trimming shortened V by 6 bases and J by 0 bases, and 8 bases separated the two germline ends. The CDR3 covers 14 residues. The CDR3 DNA reads as TGTGCCAGCAGGCCTGCGCCGAACACCGGGGAGCTGTTTTTT. Protein sequence: CASRPAPNTGELFF.

This chain connects TRBV5-1 to TRBJ2-5; 12 bases are a match to TRBD2. This CDR3 is built from 17 residues. V lost 0 bases and J lost 2; bases outside the gene matches: 5. Germline-derived CDR1 and CDR2 are SGHRS and YFSETQ. CDR3 protein: CASSLEASGRGQETQYF. Here the CDR3 DNA reads TGCGCCAGCAGCTTGGAAGCTAGCGGGAGGGGGCAAGAGACCCAGTACTTC. Drawing the rest from reference TRBV5-1 and TRBJ2-5, the complete variable domain is KAGVTQTPRYLIKTRGQQVTLSCSPISGHRSVSWYQQTPGQGLQFLFEYFSETQRNKGNFPGRFSGRQFSNSRSEMNVSTLELGDSALYLCASSLEASGRGQETQYFGPGTRLLVL.

The V and J genes are TRBV7-9 and TRBJ1-4; D is undetermined. The CDR3 contains 12 residues. CDR1 and CDR2 (germline): SEHNR, FQNEAQ (reference sequence). V gave up 5 bases and J gave up 4 bases, with 5 bases separating them. The CDR3 loop is CASSLVNEKLFF. Here the CDR3 DNA reads TGTGCCAGCAGCCTGGTTAATGAAAAACTGTTTTTT.

The J gene is TRBJ2-5, the V gene TRBV15, with no clear D. Trimming removed 0 bases from V and 5 bases from J, with 13 bases in between. CDR1 is LNHNV and CDR2 is YYDKDF in the germline V gene (reference sequence). The CDR3 runs to 15 residues. The CDR3 protein is CATSRDLGPRETQYF. CDR3 bases: TGTGCCACCAGCAGAGATCTGGGCCCCAGGGAGACCCAGTACTTC.

The chain combines TRBV28 with TRBJ2-2, with D possibly being TRBD1 (5 bases). The V gene lost 5 bases and the J gene lost 2 bases, with 15 bases spanning the gap. Germline V lookup: CDR1 MDHEN, CDR2 SYDVKM. CDR3 length equals 16 residues. The CDR3 loop is CASSLLDRENTGELFF. The CDR3 DNA is TGTGCCAGCAGTCTCCTCGACAGAGAAAACACCGGGGAGCTGTTTTTT.

This chain connects TRBV19 to TRBJ2-1; D might be TRBD1 or TRBD2, each matching 11 bases. Germline V CDR1 and CDR2: LNHDA, SQIVND (reference sequence). V was shortened by 3 bases and J by 7 bases, with 25 bases between the two germline ends. This CDR3 spans 18 amino acids. CDR3 sequence (DNA): TGTGCCAGTAGTATCGGACAGGGGGCGTCTAGCGGGAGGAATGAGCAGTTCTTC. Its protein product is CASSIGQGASSGRNEQFF.

V gene TRBV7-2 combines with J gene TRBJ2-3; 8 bases fit TRBD2. This CDR3 spans 18 amino acids. Germline-derived CDR1 and CDR2 are SGHTA and FQGNSA. The V segment lost 3 bases and the J segment 5 bases; nucleotides outside the gene matches: 16. CDR3 DNA: TGTGCCAGCAGCTTTAGAGGGAGGGGGGAAGCGGGAGAAGATACGCAGTATTTT. This sequence encodes CASSFRGRGEAGEDTQYF.

The genes are TRBV7-2 and TRBJ2-2; D gene unclear. The germline gives CDR1 SGHTA, CDR2 FQGNSA. V shed 3 bases and J shed 3 bases, with 2 bases lying between them. This CDR3 spans 12 amino acids. Here the CDR3 DNA reads TGTGCCAGCAGCTTCTACACCGGGGAGCTGTTTTTT. Translating it yields CASSFYTGELFF.

This chain links TRBV2 with TRBJ1-2; D might be TRBD1 (6 bases). The germline V gene encodes CDR1 SNHLY and CDR2 FYNNEI. CDR3 length: 14 amino acids. Between the trimmed V and J ends, which lost 6 bases and 1 base, there was a span of 12 bases. The CDR3 loop reads CASRVDSFNYGYTF. DNA for the CDR3: TGTGCCAGCAGAGTGGACAGCTTTAACTATGGCTACACCTTC.

The J gene is TRBJ2-1, the V gene TRBV30; 7 bases fit TRBD2. CDR1 and CDR2 from the germline V gene are GTSNPN and SVGIG (reference sequence). The CDR3 loop spans 15 amino acids. V trimming: 4 bases; J trimming: 7 bases; junction bases outside the gene matches: 13. The CDR3 spells CAWTHWAGEGNEQFF. Here the CDR3 DNA reads TGTGCCTGGACCCACTGGGCGGGAGAGGGGAATGAGCAGTTCTTC.

This clone was picked up one time. The V and J genes are TRBV4-3 and TRBJ2-1; 7 nucleotides line up with TRBD1. The V segment lost 4 bases and the J segment 1 base; nucleotides outside the gene matches: 4. The germline V gene has CDR1 LGHNA and CDR2 YSLEER. This CDR3 is 15 amino acids long. CDR3 bases: TGCGCCAGCAGCCCTTGGACAGGTTCCTACAATGAGCAGTTCTTC. It specifies CASSPWTGSYNEQFF.

This sequence joins TRBV5-1 and TRBJ2-7; 7 nucleotides line up with TRBD1. V lost 0 bases, J lost 5 bases, and 5 bases stayed unmatched. Per the germline V gene, CDR1 is SGHRS and CDR2 is YFSETQ. The length of the CDR3 is 14 residues. CDR3 in DNA: TGCGCCAGCAGCTTGGGTGGGGACAGTAACGAGCAGTACTTC. Its translation: CASSLGGDSNEQYF.

Comment on this clone: At the DNA level, this CDR3 is encoded by other sequences in the same sample as well. The chain is built from TRBV7-2 and TRBJ2-7; D ambiguous. The V gene's germline CDR1 is SGHTA and CDR2 FQGNSA. This CDR3 spans 11 amino acids. The V end lost 5 bases, the J end lost 1 base, and 3 bases lay between the germline ends. The CDR3 sequence: CASSPSYEQYF. CDR3 nucleotides: TGTGCCAGCAGCCCTTCCTACGAGCAGTACTTC.

The chain links TRBV11-2 to TRBJ1-6; D may be TRBD1 (6 bases). The length of the CDR3 is 15 residues. V shed 1 base and J shed 7 bases, with 11 bases lying between them. CDR1 and CDR2 (germline): SGHAT, FQNNGV. CDR3 in amino acids: CASSLVQGQNSPLHF. As DNA, the CDR3 is TGTGCCAGCAGCTTAGTTCAGGGGCAAAATTCACCCCTCCACTTT.

V is TRBV6-2 or TRBV6-3 and J is TRBJ2-7; perhaps D is TRBD1 or TRBD2 (5 bases each). The V and J ends lost 4 bases and 0 bases respectively, with 16 bases between them. CDR1 is MNHEY and CDR2 is SVGEGT in the germline V gene. The CDR3 length is 16 residues. This CDR3 is CASSSPGPRSSYEQYF. The DNA of the CDR3 is TGTGCCAGCAGTTCGCCGGGACCAAGGAGCTCCTACGAGCAGTACTTC.

This clone was seen just once. The chain's CDR3 is CASSLAGAKQYF. The DNA for the CDR3 is TGTGCCAGCAGCTTAGCGGGAGCCAAGCAGTACTTC. The rearrangement uses TRBV7-2 and TRBJ2-7; TRBD2 is a possible D gene (5 bases). Per germline, CDR1 SGHTA and CDR2 FQGNSA. Trimming pared 0 bases from V and 8 bases from J, leaving 8 bases between. The CDR3 has 12 amino acids.

The chain couples TRBV10-3 to TRBJ2-2; the D gene is possibly TRBD2 (6 bases). CDR1 and CDR2 from the germline V gene are ENHRY and SYGVKD. The V end was cut by 10 bases, the J end by 7 bases, with 16 bases between. The CDR3 is 13 amino acids. CDR3 region: CATTTGEGGELFF. The CDR3 nucleotides read TGTGCCACGACGACGGGAGAAGGCGGGGAGCTGTTTTTT.

This chain's CDR3 is CASSVSERHEQYF. CDR3 DNA: TGTGCCAGCAGTGTAAGCGAGAGGCACGAGCAGTACTTC. The rearrangement links TRBV2 to TRBJ2-7; D call uncertain. The CDR3 is 13 amino acids. The germline V gene has CDR1 SNHLY and CDR2 FYNNEI. Trimming removed 4 bases from V and 5 bases from J, with 12 bases in between. The whole variable domain, remainder taken from reference TRBV2 and TRBJ2-7, is EPEVTQTPSHQVTQMGQEVILRCVPISNHLYFYWYRQILGQKVEFLVSFYNNEISEKSEIFDDQFSVERPDGSNFTLKIRSTKLEDSAMYFCASSVSERHEQYFGPGTRLTVT.

The genes are TRBV6-2 or TRBV6-3 and TRBJ1-5, with D uncertain. CDR1 is MNHEY and CDR2 is SVGEGT in the germline V gene. This CDR3 has 13 residues. Trimming shortened V by 4 bases and J by 7 bases, and 11 bases separated the two germline ends. The CDR3 region has the DNA TGTGCCAGCAGTTCCCGCACCGGGCAGCCCCAGCATTTT. It yields the protein CASSSRTGQPQHF.

This chain links TRBV10-1 with TRBJ1-5; D gene ambiguous. The CDR3 length is 14 residues. V lost 7 bases, J lost 11 bases, and 21 bases lay in between. The germline V gene has CDR1 WNHNN and CDR2 SYGVQD (reference sequence). CDR3 residues: CASKVGKPLRSQHF. The CDR3 region has the DNA TGCGCCAGCAAAGTGGGAAAGCCCCTCAGGTCCCAGCATTTT.

As DNA, the CDR3 is TGTGCCACCAGTGCCGTCGGCAGGGGGCGGGAGACCCAGTACTTC. Protein product: CATSAVGRGRETQYF. The gene calls are TRBV24-1 and TRBJ2-5, with 8 bases that match TRBD1. The CDR3 is 15 residues long. Germline V gene sequence: CDR1 KGHDR, CDR2 SFDVKD. Trimming cost V 5 bases and J 5 bases; bases outside gene matches: 9.

The J gene is TRBJ2-1, the V gene TRBV9; possibly TRBD1 for D (6 bases). CDR1 is SGDLS and CDR2 is YYNGEE in the germline V gene. Trimming removed 0 bases at V and 1 base at J, with 23 bases between. CDR3 length equals 20 residues. Here the CDR3 DNA reads TGTGCCAGCAGCGTAGCTAATTCAGGGGCTAACGTTCTATCCTACAATGAGCAGTTCTTC. Protein sequence: CASSVANSGANVLSYNEQFF.

This clone was picked up one time. The rearrangement joins TRBV18 to TRBJ2-2, with TRBD2 matching 7 bases. The V segment lost 1 base and the J segment 0 bases; nucleotides outside the gene matches: 8. This CDR3 is built from 18 residues. In germline, CDR1 is KGHSH, CDR2 LQKENI. CDR3: CASSPLWQGGSNTGELFF. In DNA form, the CDR3 reads TGTGCCAGCTCACCACTTTGGCAGGGAGGGTCGAACACCGGGGAGCTGTTTTTT.

The J gene is TRBJ2-2, the V gene TRBV6-2 or TRBV6-3, with 7 bases that match TRBD2. Germline lookup yields CDR1 MNHEY and CDR2 SVGEGT. Unmatched junction bases numbered 11, after V lost 5 bases and J lost 2 bases. The CDR3 is 17 residues long. The CDR3 DNA reads TGTGCCAGCAGTCCCTTACGGGCGGGAGCTAACACCGGGGAGCTGTTTTTT. It codes for CASSPLRAGANTGELFF.